A selection of T cell receptor beta chains follows, all from one sample in a study of response to subunit inactivated influenza vaccine. Each CDR3 protein is one row after TCRdb ran MiXCR on the RT-PCR reads. The table lists roughly 500,000 distinct CDR3 sequences, 16% of them singletons, with less than 4% in the top ten. This specimen was CD4+ T cells sorted from PBMCs, taken around 2 years after vaccination. These receptors were obtained from a man between 50 and 69 years old who received an inactivated influenza vaccine. Each CDR3 is given with its conserved first and last residue. The order of the fields is V gene, CDR3 protein.

V: TRBV30
CDR3: CAWSGTVSYNEQFF

V: TRBV5-1
CDR3: CASSLGDLSGANVLTF

V: TRBV20-1
CDR3: CSARGRRMNTEAFF

V: TRBV5-1
CDR3: CASSPRVGGETQYF

V: TRBV19
CDR3: CASKASGGRGETQYF

V: TRBV7-2
CDR3: CASSYLGGLNNEKLFF

V: TRBV6-2/TRBV6-3
CDR3: CASSRPTEEAFF

V: TRBV7-9
CDR3: CASSPELGNTEAFF

V: TRBV12-3/TRBV12-4
CDR3: CASRPGDVGGELFF

V: TRBV9
CDR3: CASSVESSYNSPLHF

V: TRBV7-2
CDR3: CASGSRQGNYEQYF

V: TRBV3-1
CDR3: CASSQDGARNYEQYF

V: TRBV10-3
CDR3: CAIGLEETQYF

V: TRBV5-1
CDR3: CASSDRSPQNIQYF

V: TRBV29-1
CDR3: CSGEPTGGRTEAFF

V: TRBV11-2
CDR3: CASRKTPRNEQFF

V: TRBV12-3/TRBV12-4
CDR3: CASSLRGQYF

V: TRBV7-3
CDR3: CASSPGGNEQYF

V: TRBV12-3/TRBV12-4
CDR3: CASSLAESLEQYF

V: TRBV12-3/TRBV12-4
CDR3: CASSRDYSGNTIYF

V: TRBV5-1
CDR3: CASSRGLENYGYTF

V: TRBV29-1
CDR3: CSVGPNTGELFF

V: TRBV20-1
CDR3: CSARRGQGTGELFF

V: TRBV18
CDR3: CASSPRPLAAQETQYF

V: TRBV7-8
CDR3: CASSPMDGRNQPQHF

V: TRBV10-3
CDR3: CATDPHGAGSSYNEQFF

V: TRBV18
CDR3: CASSPLTATNYGYTF

V: TRBV4-2
CDR3: CASSQDPVLTSGGRLNTGELFF

V: TRBV28
CDR3: CASTRTGGIGELFF

V: TRBV6-2/TRBV6-3
CDR3: CASSKGSWYGYTF

V: TRBV20-1
CDR3: CSASGTSGSQDEQFF

V: TRBV4-1
CDR3: CASSQGGASTDTQYF

V: TRBV5-1
CDR3: CASSSPGSEETQYF

V: TRBV6-2/TRBV6-3
CDR3: CASSYRLAGTDTQYF

V: TRBV7-2
CDR3: CASSLQGGENIQYF

V: TRBV5-1
CDR3: CASSLVAGTEKLFF

V: TRBV28
CDR3: CASSRLAGDYEQYF

V: TRBV29-1
CDR3: CSVAGGHSTDTQYF

V: TRBV20-1
CDR3: CSASRTSGSAEQFF

V: TRBV6-2/TRBV6-3
CDR3: CASSGIQGAFF

V: TRBV20-1
CDR3: CSAIPPAWGGDEQFF

V: TRBV12-3/TRBV12-4
CDR3: CASSFRAGFDQPQHF

V: TRBV20-1
CDR3: CSAQSLIADTQYF

V: TRBV6-1
CDR3: CASSTGQWYNSPLHF

V: TRBV20-1
CDR3: CSARRGTSDNEQFF

V: TRBV9
CDR3: CASSPREGAFNEQFF

V: TRBV20-1
CDR3: CSAQPHLNIQYF

V: TRBV20-1
CDR3: CSAEGGDSETYNEQFF

V: TRBV5-8
CDR3: CASSPWGLPGELFF

V: TRBV7-2
CDR3: CASSVDRRDIQYF

V: TRBV4-2
CDR3: CASSLAGPTDTQYF

V: TRBV5-1
CDR3: CASSLGLAGAADTQYF

V: TRBV7-2
CDR3: CASTRDSRSYEQYF

V: TRBV11-2
CDR3: CASSALSGRGTDTQYF

V: TRBV6-5
CDR3: CASSYSDRPGEQYF

V: TRBV10-3
CDR3: CAIGGQGDTGELFF

V: TRBV7-2
CDR3: CASSRDPALLYEQYF

V: TRBV6-5
CDR3: CASSYSRRTSGANVLTF

V: TRBV3-1
CDR3: CASSQAGTGGGSNQPQHF

V: TRBV28
CDR3: CASSNSGFAGELFF